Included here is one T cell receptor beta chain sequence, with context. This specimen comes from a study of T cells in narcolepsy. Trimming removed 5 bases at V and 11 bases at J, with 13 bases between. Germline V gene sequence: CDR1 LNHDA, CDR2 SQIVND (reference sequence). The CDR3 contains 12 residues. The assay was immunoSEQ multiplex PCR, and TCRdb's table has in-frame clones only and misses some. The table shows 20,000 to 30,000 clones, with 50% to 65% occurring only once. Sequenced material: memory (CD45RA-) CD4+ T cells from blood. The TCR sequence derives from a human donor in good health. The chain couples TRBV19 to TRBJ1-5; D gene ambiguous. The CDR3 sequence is CASSPHLGAQHF. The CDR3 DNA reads TGTGCCAGTAGTCCCCATTTAGGAGCCCAGCATTTT.